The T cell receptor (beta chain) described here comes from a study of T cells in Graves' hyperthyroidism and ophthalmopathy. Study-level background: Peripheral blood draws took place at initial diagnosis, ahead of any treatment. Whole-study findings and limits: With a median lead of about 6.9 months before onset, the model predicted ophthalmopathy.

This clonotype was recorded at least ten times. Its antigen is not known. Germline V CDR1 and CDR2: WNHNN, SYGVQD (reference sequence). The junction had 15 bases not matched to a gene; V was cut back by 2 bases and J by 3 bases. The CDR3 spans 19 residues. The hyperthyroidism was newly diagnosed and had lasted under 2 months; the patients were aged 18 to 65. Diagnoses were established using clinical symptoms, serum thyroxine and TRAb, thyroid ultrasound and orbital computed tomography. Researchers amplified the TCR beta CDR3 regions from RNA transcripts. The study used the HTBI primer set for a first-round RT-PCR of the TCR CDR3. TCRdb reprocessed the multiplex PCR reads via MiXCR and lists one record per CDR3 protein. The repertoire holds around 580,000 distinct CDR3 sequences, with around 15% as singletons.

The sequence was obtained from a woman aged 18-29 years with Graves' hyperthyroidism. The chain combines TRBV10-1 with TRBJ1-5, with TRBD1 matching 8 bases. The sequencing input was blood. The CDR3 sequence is CASSEQLNRDRRTNQPQHF. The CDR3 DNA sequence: TGCGCCAGCAGTGAGCAGTTAAACCGGGACAGGAGAACCAATCAGCCCCAGCATTTT.